Listed below are T cell receptor beta chains from one sample, sequenced in a study of CXCR3 chemokines and chemotherapy response in bladder cancer. A single record per CDR3 protein comes from TCRdb applying MiXCR to the PCR reads. Among approximately 3,000 distinct CDR3 sequences listed, under 20% were seen once. Sampling was carried out from a patient whose treatment included neoadjuvant chemotherapy. These TCRs come from a human donor with bladder cancer that did not respond to neoadjuvant chemotherapy. The CDR3 runs from the conserved cysteine through the conserved F or W. The D gene is left open where the match is weak. Rows may omit the clone size; those that give it use once, few, many or a size class.

clone_size: medium-sized
cdr3_length: 15
v_call: TRBV7-9
j_call: TRBJ2-6
d_call: .
cdr3_aa: CASSLISSGANVLTF
cdr3_nt: TGTGCCAGCAGCTTAATCAGCTCTGGGGCCAACGTCCTGACTTTC

clone_size: many
cdr3_length: 15
v_call: TRBV12-3/TRBV12-4
j_call: TRBJ1-6
d_call: .
cdr3_aa: CASSSVNDMGRTLHF
cdr3_nt: TGTGCCAGCAGTTCCGTAAACGACATGGGCAGGACCCTCCACTTT

clone_size: many
cdr3_length: 13
v_call: TRBV4-3
j_call: TRBJ1-1
d_call: .
cdr3_aa: CASSQDSWDEAFF
cdr3_nt: TGCGCCAGCAGCCAAGATTCGTGGGATGAAGCTTTCTTT

clone_size: many
cdr3_length: 16
v_call: TRBV2
j_call: TRBJ1-2
d_call: .
cdr3_aa: CASTWGGTIINYGYTF
cdr3_nt: TGTGCCAGCACGTGGGGGGGGACAATAATTAACTATGGCTACACCTTC

clone_size: medium-sized
cdr3_length: 15
v_call: TRBV7-2
j_call: TRBJ2-7
d_call: TRBD2
cdr3_aa: CASSLDLAGSYEQYF
cdr3_nt: TGTGCCAGCAGCTTAGACCTAGCGGGGTCCTACGAGCAGTACTTC

clone_size: medium-sized
cdr3_length: 14
v_call: TRBV30
j_call: TRBJ2-3
d_call: .
cdr3_aa: CAWSWGPGADTQYF
cdr3_nt: TGTGCCTGGAGTTGGGGGCCGGGCGCAGATACGCAGTATTTT

clone_size: many
cdr3_length: 13
v_call: TRBV9
j_call: TRBJ1-4
d_call: .
cdr3_aa: CASSVGDGTKLFF
cdr3_nt: TGTGCCAGCAGCGTAGGCGACGGGACAAAACTGTTTTTT

clone_size: large
cdr3_length: 14
v_call: TRBV7-2
j_call: TRBJ2-3
d_call: .
cdr3_aa: CASSLQHNTDTQYF
cdr3_nt: TGTGCCAGCAGCTTACAACACAACACAGATACGCAGTATTTT

clone_size: many
cdr3_length: 15
v_call: TRBV4-1
j_call: TRBJ2-1
d_call: .
cdr3_aa: CASSRILDTHNEQFF
cdr3_nt: TGCGCCAGCAGTCGAATCCTGGACACCCACAATGAGCAGTTCTTC

clone_size: many
cdr3_length: 14
v_call: TRBV12-3/TRBV12-4
j_call: TRBJ1-2
d_call: .
cdr3_aa: CASSLRGAVGGYTF
cdr3_nt: TGTGCCAGCAGTTTGCGGGGGGCTGTTGGTGGCTACACCTTC

clone_size: many
cdr3_length: 15
v_call: TRBV2
j_call: TRBJ2-7
d_call: .
cdr3_aa: CASSERGGLRGEQYF
cdr3_nt: TGTGCCAGCAGCGAGAGGGGGGGTCTCAGGGGCGAGCAGTACTTC

clone_size: medium-sized
cdr3_length: 16
v_call: TRBV9
j_call: TRBJ2-3
d_call: .
cdr3_aa: CASSVRDRQLPDTQYF
cdr3_nt: TGTGCCAGCAGCGTGAGGGATCGGCAGCTGCCAGATACGCAGTATTTT

clone_size: many
cdr3_length: 15
v_call: TRBV5-6
j_call: TRBJ1-1
d_call: .
cdr3_aa: CASSFRGVGGTEAFF
cdr3_nt: TGTGCCAGCAGCTTTCGCGGGGTAGGTGGCACTGAAGCTTTCTTT

clone_size: many
cdr3_length: 14
v_call: TRBV5-6
j_call: TRBJ1-2
d_call: .
cdr3_aa: CASSLVGDGYGYTF
cdr3_nt: TGTGCCAGCAGCTTGGTGGGGGACGGCTATGGCTACACCTTC

clone_size: few
cdr3_length: 12
v_call: TRBV2
j_call: TRBJ1-6
d_call: TRBD1
cdr3_aa: CASATGDSPLHF
cdr3_nt: TGTGCCAGCGCCACAGGGGATTCACCCCTCCACTTT

clone_size: medium-sized
cdr3_length: 14
v_call: TRBV6-5
j_call: TRBJ1-4
d_call: TRBD1
cdr3_aa: CASKSTGGGEKLFF
cdr3_nt: TGTGCCAGCAAGTCGACAGGGGGCGGTGAAAAACTGTTTTTT

clone_size: many
cdr3_length: 13
v_call: TRBV27
j_call: TRBJ1-2
d_call: .
cdr3_aa: CASSPTRSYGYTF
cdr3_nt: TGTGCCAGCAGTCCTACAAGGTCCTATGGCTACACCTTC

clone_size: .
cdr3_length: 13
v_call: TRBV12-3/TRBV12-4
j_call: TRBJ1-1
d_call: .
cdr3_aa: CASSLGPNTGAFF
cdr3_nt: TGTGCCAGCAGCCTGGGCCCGAACACTGGAGCTTTCTTT

clone_size: many
cdr3_length: 14
v_call: TRBV18
j_call: TRBJ2-1
d_call: TRBD1
cdr3_aa: CASSPGDRGLEQFF
cdr3_nt: TGTGCCAGCTCACCAGGGGACAGGGGTCTTGAGCAGTTCTTC

clone_size: few
cdr3_length: 14
v_call: TRBV28
j_call: TRBJ2-3
d_call: .
cdr3_aa: CASSSAQGHGTQYF
cdr3_nt: TGTGCCAGCAGCTCCGCACAGGGCCATGGAACGCAGTATTTT

clone_size: many
cdr3_length: 12
v_call: TRBV27
j_call: TRBJ1-5
d_call: .
cdr3_aa: CASSLQGQPQHF
cdr3_nt: TGTGCCAGCAGTTTACAGGGCCAGCCCCAGCATTTT

clone_size: many
cdr3_length: 14
v_call: TRBV12-3/TRBV12-4
j_call: TRBJ1-5
d_call: .
cdr3_aa: CASSLFPSRAAQHF
cdr3_nt: TGTGCCAGCAGTTTATTCCCCAGCCGCGCGGCCCAGCATTTT

clone_size: many
cdr3_length: 14
v_call: TRBV27
j_call: TRBJ2-7
d_call: .
cdr3_aa: CASSLRVGVYEQYF
cdr3_nt: TGTGCCAGCAGTTTAAGGGTGGGGGTTTACGAGCAGTACTTC

clone_size: .
cdr3_length: 14
v_call: TRBV6-2/TRBV6-3
j_call: TRBJ2-1
d_call: TRBD2
cdr3_aa: CASSASGGALNELF
cdr3_nt: TGTGCCAGCAGTGCCAGCGGGGGGGCCTTAAATGAGCTCTTC

clone_size: .
cdr3_length: 13
v_call: TRBV6-6
j_call: TRBJ2-1
d_call: TRBD2
cdr3_aa: CASGRGDYNEQFF
cdr3_nt: TGTGCCAGCGGGCGGGGGGACTACAATGAGCAGTTCTTC

clone_size: medium-sized
cdr3_length: 15
v_call: TRBV30
j_call: TRBJ1-6
d_call: .
cdr3_aa: CAWRLRGVDNSPLHF
cdr3_nt: TGTGCCTGGAGGCTCAGGGGAGTAGATAATTCACCCCTCCACTTT

clone_size: many
cdr3_length: 16
v_call: TRBV12-3/TRBV12-4
j_call: TRBJ1-5
d_call: .
cdr3_aa: CASSFGTGLGNQPQHF
cdr3_nt: TGTGCCAGCAGTTTTGGTACAGGCCTAGGCAATCAGCCCCAGCATTTT

clone_size: many
cdr3_length: 19
v_call: TRBV27
j_call: TRBJ2-7
d_call: .
cdr3_aa: CASSLSGGLTGLSVYEQYF
cdr3_nt: TGTGCCAGCAGTTTATCGGGGGGGCTAACAGGCCTCTCCGTTTACGAGCAGTACTTC

clone_size: many
cdr3_length: 15
v_call: TRBV5-6
j_call: TRBJ1-1
d_call: .
cdr3_aa: CASSLVPGLNTEAFF
cdr3_nt: TGTGCCAGCAGCTTGGTACCGGGTCTGAACACTGAAGCTTTCTTT

clone_size: many
cdr3_length: 13
v_call: TRBV18
j_call: TRBJ2-3
d_call: .
cdr3_aa: CASSPGTGDTQYF
cdr3_nt: TGTGCCAGCTCACCCGGGACGGGAGATACGCAGTATTTT

clone_size: many
cdr3_length: 14
v_call: TRBV11-2
j_call: TRBJ2-3
d_call: .
cdr3_aa: CASSYQGLGDTQYF
cdr3_nt: TGTGCCAGCAGCTATCAGGGACTCGGGGATACGCAGTATTTT

clone_size: medium-sized
cdr3_length: 15
v_call: TRBV6-1
j_call: TRBJ2-1
d_call: .
cdr3_aa: CASSDVGGGYNEQFF
cdr3_nt: TGTGCCAGCAGTGACGTAGGGGGGGGCTACAATGAGCAGTTCTTC

clone_size: medium-sized
cdr3_length: 15
v_call: TRBV6-2/TRBV6-3
j_call: TRBJ2-1
d_call: TRBD2
cdr3_aa: CASSLPGLAFNEQFF
cdr3_nt: TGTGCCAGCAGTTTACCGGGACTAGCCTTCAATGAGCAGTTCTTC

clone_size: .
cdr3_length: 11
v_call: TRBV6-1
j_call: TRBJ1-1
d_call: .
cdr3_aa: CASEALREAFF
cdr3_nt: TGTGCCAGTGAAGCGCTTCGTGAAGCTTTCTTT

clone_size: many
cdr3_length: 18
v_call: TRBV6-5
j_call: TRBJ2-1
d_call: TRBD1
cdr3_aa: CASSYNFLGTGVRNEQFF
cdr3_nt: TGTGCCAGCAGTTACAACTTCCTCGGGACAGGCGTAAGGAATGAGCAGTTCTTC

clone_size: many
cdr3_length: 16
v_call: TRBV29-1
j_call: TRBJ2-7
d_call: .
cdr3_aa: CSIGPGVGSSRATQYF
cdr3_nt: TGCAGCATTGGACCCGGCGTAGGCTCCTCCCGGGCGACTCAGTACTTC

clone_size: medium-sized
cdr3_length: 15
v_call: TRBV6-2/TRBV6-3
j_call: TRBJ2-5
d_call: .
cdr3_aa: CASRPLLRFQETQYF
cdr3_nt: TGTGCCAGCAGACCGTTATTAAGGTTTCAAGAGACCCAGTACTTC

clone_size: .
cdr3_length: 11
v_call: TRBV11-2
j_call: TRBJ2-1
d_call: .
cdr3_aa: CASSFGSQEFF
cdr3_nt: TGTGCCAGCAGCTTCGGCTCGCAGGAGTTCTTC

clone_size: medium-sized
cdr3_length: 15
v_call: TRBV19
j_call: TRBJ1-1
d_call: .
cdr3_aa: CASSPKGKGKTEAFF
cdr3_nt: TGTGCCAGTAGCCCTAAGGGAAAGGGGAAAACTGAAGCTTTCTTT

clone_size: medium-sized
cdr3_length: 16
v_call: TRBV7-2
j_call: TRBJ1-2
d_call: TRBD1
cdr3_aa: CASSAIPGGPNYGYTF
cdr3_nt: TGTGCCAGCAGCGCGATCCCAGGGGGTCCCAACTATGGCTACACCTTC

clone_size: few
cdr3_length: 17
v_call: TRBV30
j_call: TRBJ2-2
d_call: TRBD1
cdr3_aa: CAWSVQGRGRVSGELFF
cdr3_nt: TGTGCCTGGAGTGTACAAGGCAGGGGGCGCGTCTCCGGGGAGCTGTTTTTT

clone_size: .
cdr3_length: 14
v_call: TRBV2
j_call: TRBJ1-5
d_call: .
cdr3_aa: CASSEVGSDQPQHF
cdr3_nt: TGTGCCAGCAGTGAGGTGGGGAGCGATCAGCCCCAGCATTTT

clone_size: medium-sized
cdr3_length: 22
v_call: TRBV6-2/TRBV6-3
j_call: TRBJ2-2
d_call: .
cdr3_aa: CASSYREGAGKFYGANTGELFF
cdr3_nt: TGTGCCAGCAGTTACCGGGAGGGGGCAGGGAAGTTTTATGGGGCGAACACCGGGGAGCTGTTTTTT

clone_size: few
cdr3_length: 14
v_call: TRBV5-1
j_call: TRBJ2-2
d_call: .
cdr3_aa: CASSFESNTGELFF
cdr3_nt: TGCGCCAGCAGCTTCGAATCGAACACCGGGGAGCTGTTTTTT

clone_size: .
cdr3_length: 16
v_call: TRBV10-3
j_call: TRBJ1-1
d_call: .
cdr3_aa: CAISESDGGENTEAFF
cdr3_nt: TGTGCCATCAGTGAGTCGGACGGGGGAGAGAACACTGAAGCTTTCTTT

clone_size: many
cdr3_length: 14
v_call: TRBV7-9
j_call: TRBJ1-2
d_call: .
cdr3_aa: CASSWGRKSDGYTF
cdr3_nt: TGTGCCAGCAGCTGGGGACGAAAATCGGATGGCTACACCTTC

clone_size: many
cdr3_length: 13
v_call: TRBV20-1
j_call: TRBJ2-3
d_call: .
cdr3_aa: CSASGGLADTQYF
cdr3_nt: TGCAGTGCTAGCGGGGGGCTGGCAGATACGCAGTATTTT

clone_size: many
cdr3_length: 16
v_call: TRBV6-5
j_call: TRBJ1-3
d_call: .
cdr3_aa: CASSYSRPSSGNTIYF
cdr3_nt: TGTGCCAGCAGTTACTCGCGACCATCGAGTGGAAACACCATATATTTT

clone_size: few
cdr3_length: 16
v_call: TRBV2
j_call: TRBJ1-6
d_call: .
cdr3_aa: CASILDTSSYNSPLHF
cdr3_nt: TGTGCCAGCATACTCGACACAAGCTCCTATAATTCACCCCTCCACTTT

clone_size: medium-sized
cdr3_length: 15
v_call: TRBV27
j_call: TRBJ2-3
d_call: .
cdr3_aa: CASSSPGGGPDTQYF
cdr3_nt: TGTGCCAGCAGTTCCCCGGGCGGGGGCCCAGATACGCAGTATTTT

clone_size: medium-sized
cdr3_length: 12
v_call: TRBV12-3/TRBV12-4
j_call: TRBJ1-1
d_call: .
cdr3_aa: CASSFQGSEAFF
cdr3_nt: TGTGCCAGCAGTTTTCAAGGGTCTGAAGCTTTCTTT

clone_size: medium-sized
cdr3_length: 13
v_call: TRBV6-1
j_call: TRBJ1-1
d_call: .
cdr3_aa: CASRGTGITEAFF
cdr3_nt: TGTGCCAGCAGGGGTACAGGGATCACTGAAGCTTTCTTT

clone_size: many
cdr3_length: 15
v_call: TRBV20-1
j_call: TRBJ2-1
d_call: .
cdr3_aa: CSARGVEMPYNEQFF
cdr3_nt: TGCAGTGCGAGAGGGGTGGAGATGCCCTACAATGAGCAGTTCTTC